The next 25 T cell receptor beta chains were all read from a single sample in a study of naive and memory T cell subsets. The library had UMIs added by 3' ligation of an oligonucleotide to TCR cDNA. Ligated cDNA underwent four rounds of PCR with nested alpha and beta constant region primers and SP2. Each CDR3 protein is one row after TCRdb ran MiXCR on the 5' RACE reads. The sample contains 55,000 to 65,000 distinct CDR3 sequences, under 10% of which appear only once. The receptors stem from a female donor in good health.

In this sample, this clonotype turned up once. CDR3 nucleotides: TGTGCCAGCAGCGGGCGGGCTAGCGGGCGCTCTGGGGCCAACGTCCTGACTTTC. It encodes CASSGRASGRSGANVLTF. The J gene is TRBJ2-6, the V gene TRBV3-1; the match to TRBD2 covers 8 bases. Germline CDR1 is LGHDT and CDR2 is YNNKEL (reference sequence). The CDR3 sequence is 18 residues long. J gave up 0 bases and V 5 bases, and 9 bases lay outside the gene matches.

This clonotype came up many times. The rearrangement links TRBV7-9 to TRBJ1-1; D may be TRBD1 (6 bases). V gave up 4 bases and J gave up 0 bases, with 15 bases separating them. The CDR3 covers 16 residues. From germline, CDR1 is SEHNR and CDR2 FQNEAQ (reference sequence). CDR3 protein: CASSSGQSYMNTEAFF. The DNA of the CDR3 is TGTGCCAGCAGCTCAGGACAGTCCTACATGAACACTGAAGCTTTCTTT. The variable domain in full, completed from reference TRBV7-9 and TRBJ1-1, reads DTGVSQNPRHKITKRGQNVTFRCDPISEHNRLYWYRQTLGQGPEFLTYFQNEAQLEKSRLLSDRFSAERPKGSFSTLEIQRTEQGDSAMYLCASSSGQSYMNTEAFFGQGTRLTVV.

This clonotype showed up many times. The chain couples TRBV2 to TRBJ2-7, with 7 bases fitting TRBD1. The CDR3 extends over 14 amino acids. The germline V gene encodes CDR1 SNHLY and CDR2 FYNNEI. V was clipped by 2 bases and J by 6 bases; unmatched bases: 7. The CDR3: CASSESVSGGEQYF. In nucleotides, the CDR3 is TGTGCCAGCAGTGAATCGGTTTCAGGGGGCGAGCAGTACTTC. Using reference TRBV2 and TRBJ2-7 for the parts outside the CDR3, the full variable domain is EPEVTQTPSHQVTQMGQEVILRCVPISNHLYFYWYRQILGQKVEFLVSFYNNEISEKSEIFDDQFSVERPDGSNFTLKIRSTKLEDSAMYFCASSESVSGGEQYFGPGTRLTVT.

This chain connects TRBV11-3 to TRBJ2-7, with a tentative D call TRBD2 (7 bases). From germline, CDR1 is SGHNT and CDR2 YENEEA. The V and J ends lost 7 bases and 0 bases respectively, with 16 bases between them. CDR3 length: 15 residues. The CDR3 nucleotides are TGTGCCAGCACCGCGTGGGGGGGGCCCTCCTACGAGCAGTACTTC. The encoded protein is CASTAWGGPSYEQYF.

This clonotype was seen a few times. This chain uses TRBV20-1 with TRBJ1-5; a weak D match, TRBD1 (5 bases). This CDR3 comprises 15 residues. Trimming took 0 bases from V and 6 from J, leaving 15 bases between them. Germline CDR1 is DFQATT and CDR2 is SNEGSKA (reference sequence). The chain's CDR3 is CSARDSRAVGQPQHF. CDR3 sequence (DNA): TGCAGTGCTAGAGATTCCAGGGCGGTGGGTCAGCCCCAGCATTTT.

This clonotype was observed a handful of times. The chain is built from TRBV19 and TRBJ2-2; D perhaps matches TRBD2 (5 bases). V was pared by 3 bases and J by 1 base, with 12 bases between. The CDR3 length is 16 residues. The germline CDR1 and CDR2 sequences are LNHDA and SQIVND (reference sequence). The DNA of the CDR3 is TGTGCCAGTAGTATTAGCCAGGACTGGAACACCGGGGAGCTGTTTTTT. It yields the protein CASSISQDWNTGELFF.

The chain links TRBV6-5 to TRBJ2-7; D may be TRBD2 (6 bases). Between the trimmed V and J ends, which lost 0 bases and 1 base, there was a span of 7 bases. The CDR3 runs to 14 residues. Germline loops: CDR1 MNHEY, CDR2 SVGAGI. The CDR3 DNA sequence: TGTGCCAGCAGTTACTCTCGGGGGTCCTACGAGCAGTACTTC. It is translated as CASSYSRGSYEQYF.

The sample holds many counts of this clonotype. This CDR3 reads CASSEGQDHNYEQYF. The CDR3 nucleotides read TGTGCCAGCAGCGAAGGACAGGACCACAACTACGAGCAGTACTTC. This chain connects TRBV5-6 to TRBJ2-7; TRBD1 agrees at 7 bases. V gave up 4 bases and J gave up 3 bases; unmatched junction bases: 10. Per the germline V gene, CDR1 is SGHDT and CDR2 is YYEEEE. This CDR3 has 15 residues.

Only a few counts were recorded for this clonotype. The chain employs TRBV12-3 or TRBV12-4 and TRBJ1-5, with a weak D call TRBD1 (5 bases). This CDR3 has 12 residues. V lost 7 bases and J lost 7, with 11 bases in between. CDR3 region: CASTQELQPQHF. The DNA of the CDR3 is TGTGCCAGCACACAGGAACTCCAGCCCCAGCATTTT.

V is TRBV30 and J is TRBJ1-1; D remains unclear. The CDR3 is 12 residues long. Germline V gene data show CDR1 as GTSNPN and CDR2 as SVGIG (reference sequence). With 5 bases removed from V and 1 base from J, the gap between germline ends came to 8 bases. Here the CDR3 DNA reads TGTGCCTGGGGACCCCAGAACACTGAAGCTTTCTTT. Translating gives CAWGPQNTEAFF.

Many counts were recorded for this clonotype. The chain couples TRBV6-1 to TRBJ1-1; D unclear. Germline V gene sequence: CDR1 MNHNS, CDR2 SASEGT. Trimming took off 7 bases at V and 3 bases at J, with 9 bases between the two ends. CDR3 size: 12 residues. The CDR3 here is CASNTPHTEAFF. The DNA for the CDR3 is TGTGCCAGCAATACCCCCCACACTGAAGCTTTCTTT.

This rearrangement joins TRBV20-1 to TRBJ1-1; 10 nucleotides align to TRBD1. The CDR3 length is 16 residues. The junction had 10 bases not matched to a gene; V was cut back by 5 bases and J by 1 base. CDR1 and CDR2 (germline): DFQATT, SNEGSKA (reference sequence). As DNA, the CDR3 is TGCAGTGCTTGGGACAGGGGTCTATCGGGGAACACTGAAGCTTTCTTT. Its protein product is CSAWDRGLSGNTEAFF.

In this sample, this clonotype turned up a few times. This chain uses TRBV20-1 with TRBJ2-3, with 10 bases identical to TRBD2. V trimming: 5 bases; J trimming: 3 bases; junction bases outside the gene matches: 5. There are 14 residues in the CDR3. CDR1 is DFQATT, CDR2 SNEGSKA, per germline (reference sequence). CDR3 sequence (DNA): TGCAGTGCTCCATCTAGCGGGAGAACAGATACGCAGTATTTT. The encoded protein is CSAPSSGRTDTQYF.

This clonotype was counted at least ten times. This sequence joins TRBV10-1 and TRBJ2-5; D not certain. With 2 bases removed from V and 5 bases from J, the gap between germline ends came to 15 bases. CDR1 and CDR2 from the germline V gene are WNHNN and SYGVQD (reference sequence). CDR3 length equals 15 residues. CDR3 bases: TGCGCCAGCAGTGAGGTGCGAAGCCTCGGGGAGACCCAGTACTTC. Protein: CASSEVRSLGETQYF.

The chain is built from TRBV19 and TRBJ1-5, with D possibly TRBD1 on 5 matching bases. V gave up 5 bases and J gave up 0 bases, with 17 bases separating them. This CDR3 spans 17 amino acids. CDR1 is LNHDA and CDR2 is SQIVND in the germline V gene (reference sequence). CDR3 in DNA: TGTGCCAGTAGTTTCCTGCGCGGGGGGGATAGCAATCAGCCCCAGCATTTT. Translated: CASSFLRGGDSNQPQHF.

V gene TRBV6-4 combines with J gene TRBJ2-1; D may correspond to TRBD1 or TRBD2 (6 bases each). V lost 6 bases and J 7 bases, leaving 16 bases between the germline ends. The CDR3 consists of 14 residues. CDR1 MRHNA and CDR2 SNTAGT come from the germline V gene. The CDR3 reads CASRSQGSGNEQFF. CDR3 in DNA: TGTGCCAGCAGAAGTCAGGGGAGCGGGAATGAGCAGTTCTTC.

This clonotype has just a few counts. The chain carries TRBV27 and TRBJ1-1, with 7 bases that match TRBD1. Per the germline V gene, CDR1 is MNHEY and CDR2 is SMNVEV (reference sequence). Losses at the gene ends were 4 bases for V and 5 bases for J; bases not matched to a gene: 4. The CDR3 runs to 13 residues. Here the CDR3 reads CASSSTGWTEAFF. CDR3 nucleotide sequence: TGTGCCAGCAGTTCGACAGGGTGGACTGAAGCTTTCTTT.

This clonotype turned up a few times. The chain carries TRBV4-1 and TRBJ2-5; the match to TRBD2 covers 12 bases. CDR3 length: 16 amino acids. Germline V gene data show CDR1 as MGHRA and CDR2 as YSYEKL. J gave up 2 bases and V 4 bases, and 5 bases lay outside the gene matches. The CDR3 protein is CASSRWTSGEQETQYF. CDR3 DNA: TGCGCCAGCAGCCGGTGGACTAGCGGGGAGCAAGAGACCCAGTACTTC.

The chain couples TRBV30 to TRBJ2-7, with D tentatively TRBD1 (6 bases). CDR1 and CDR2 from the germline V gene are GTSNPN and SVGIG (reference sequence). The ends were cut back, 4 bases at V and 3 bases at J, with 13 bases in the middle. CDR3 size: 13 residues. The CDR3 DNA reads as TGTGCCTGGACAGGGGATAAGAGCTACGAGCAGTACTTC. It is translated as CAWTGDKSYEQYF.

In its sample, this clonotype was seen many times. This rearrangement joins TRBV12-3 or TRBV12-4 to TRBJ1-2; D might be TRBD1 (5 bases). The CDR3 covers 13 residues. The germline V and J ends were trimmed by 6 bases and 4 bases, with 12 bases remaining between them. Here the CDR3 reads CASSLGVAYGYTF. The CDR3 DNA follows: TGTGCCAGCAGCCTAGGGGTCGCCTATGGCTACACCTTC.

J is TRBJ1-1 and V is TRBV7-9, with D hard to call. Per the germline V gene, CDR1 is SEHNR and CDR2 is FQNEAQ (reference sequence). The ends were cut back, 5 bases at V and 8 bases at J, with 12 bases in the middle. The CDR3 contains 12 residues. Written as DNA, the CDR3 is TGTGCCAGCAGCCTCCTAGAACAGGAAGCTTTCTTT. It codes for CASSLLEQEAFF.

The rearrangement uses TRBV6-1 and TRBJ2-5, with D perhaps being TRBD1 or TRBD2 (5 bases each). CDR1 is MNHNS, CDR2 SASEGT, per germline. This CDR3 is 15 amino acids long. V was cut by 2 bases and J by 1 base, with 11 bases left in between. The CDR3 sequence: CASSEYAGTQETQYF. The CDR3, as DNA: TGTGCCAGCAGTGAATACGCAGGGACCCAAGAGACCCAGTACTTC.

This clonotype was seen more than once but under ten times. This chain links TRBV2 with TRBJ1-5; D is unclear. The germline V gene encodes CDR1 SNHLY and CDR2 FYNNEI. The CDR3 spans 13 residues. V lost 6 bases and J 5 bases, leaving 11 bases between the germline ends. In DNA, the CDR3 is TGTGCCAGCAGACGTCGTCCCGATCAGCCCCAGCATTTT. Translated: CASRRRPDQPQHF.

The table lists this clonotype with many counts. This chain joins TRBV20-1 and TRBJ1-4; D uncertain. The CDR3 totals 13 residues. CDR1 and CDR2 from the germline V gene are DFQATT and SNEGSKA (reference sequence). V was shortened by 1 base and J by 6 bases, with 9 bases between the two germline ends. The CDR3 region has the DNA TGCAGTGCTAGAGCGGACGGTGATGAAAAACTGTTTTTT. Translated: CSARADGDEKLFF.

The table lists this clonotype with a few counts. The junction differs from germline at one of its ends, possibly a read error. V usage is TRBV12-3 or TRBV12-4 and J usage is TRBJ1-2; D is unresolved. This CDR3 region has 14 residues. The CDR3 loop is CASNHKNLIYGDTF. The CDR3 nucleotides are TGTGCCAGCAATCACAAGAATCTTATCTATGGCGACACCTTC.